This TCR beta chain was captured in a study of regulatory T cells in long-lasting Graves disease. Germline lookup yields CDR1 SQVTM and CDR2 ANQGSEA. The CDR3 consists of 11 residues. Trimming took off 4 bases at V and 1 base at J, with 5 bases between the two ends. Time point described: persistent/refractory GD, antithyroid drugs over 5 years with positive TRAb. The authors made the TCR library using RNA they extracted from PBMCs. Combining iRepertoire HTBI primers with Arm-PCR of CDR3 regions, the authors built TCR beta libraries. Original processing notes: Sample data revealed roughly 62 TRBV and over twelve TRBJ segments. TCRdb called the multiplex PCR reads again in MiXCR, with one record for every CDR3 protein. These V and J calls rely on TCRdb rather than the paper's analysis. The sample shows about 470,000 distinct CDR3 sequences, less than 25% of them seen only once. This clonotype turned up a few times.

Sequenced here: peripheral blood mononuclear cells (PBMCs), sampled when the disease was refractory, from a patient treated with antithyroid drugs. The chain is built from TRBV29-1 and TRBJ2-7; D gene uncertain. The clonotype originates from a female donor with Graves disease. CDR3 sequence (DNA): TGCAGCGTTGTGGCATCCTACGAGCAGTACTTC. This translates into CSVVASYEQYF.